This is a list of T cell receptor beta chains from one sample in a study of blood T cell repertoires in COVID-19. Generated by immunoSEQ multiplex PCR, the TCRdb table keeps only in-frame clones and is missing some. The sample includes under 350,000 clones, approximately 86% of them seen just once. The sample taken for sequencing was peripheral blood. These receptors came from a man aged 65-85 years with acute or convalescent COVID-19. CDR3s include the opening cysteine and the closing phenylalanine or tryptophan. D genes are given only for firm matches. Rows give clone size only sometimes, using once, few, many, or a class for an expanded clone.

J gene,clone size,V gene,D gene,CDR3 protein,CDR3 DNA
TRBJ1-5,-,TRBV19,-,CASSIVWGPSNQPQHF,TGTGCCAGTAGTATAGTCTGGGGGCCGAGCAATCAGCCCCAGCATTTT
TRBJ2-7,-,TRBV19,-,CASSIAGTLISEQYF,TGTGCCAGTAGTATAGCTGGGACACTAATTAGCGAGCAGTACTTC
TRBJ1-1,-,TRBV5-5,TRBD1,CASSLVKGAHAPGTEAFF,TGTGCCAGCAGCTTGGTGAAGGGGGCGCATGCCCCCGGCACTGAAGCTTTCTTT
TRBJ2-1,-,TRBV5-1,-,CASSLQGSSYNEQFF,TGCGCCAGCAGCTTGCAGGGAAGCTCCTACAATGAGCAGTTCTTC
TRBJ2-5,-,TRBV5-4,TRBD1,CASSKDREETQYF,TGTGCCAGCAGCAAGGACAGGGAAGAGACCCAGTACTTC
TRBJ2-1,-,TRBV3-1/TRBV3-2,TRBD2,CASSQGWEGYNEQFF,TGTGCCAGCAGCCAAGGTTGGGAGGGGTACAATGAGCAGTTCTTC
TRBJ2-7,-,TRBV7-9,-,CASSPGRASYEQYF,TGTGCCAGCAGCCCCGGCAGGGCCTCCTACGAGCAGTACTTC
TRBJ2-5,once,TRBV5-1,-,CASSLGDTHQGETQYF,TGCGCCAGCAGCTTGGGAGACACTCATCAGGGGGAGACCCAGTACTTC
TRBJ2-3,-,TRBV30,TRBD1,CAWTTLGQGTDTQYF,TGTGCCTGGACTACCTTGGGACAGGGGACAGATACGCAGTATTTT
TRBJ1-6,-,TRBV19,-,CASRDYDGDSPLHF,TGTGCCAGTAGGGACTATGACGGGGATTCACCCCTCCACTTT
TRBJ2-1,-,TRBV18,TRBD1,CASSQGTGDYNEQFF,TGTGCCAGCTCACAAGGGACAGGGGACTACAATGAGCAGTTCTTC
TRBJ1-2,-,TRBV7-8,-,CASSSLVVNYGYTF,TGTGCCAGCAGCTCTCTAGTAGTCAACTATGGCTACACCTTC
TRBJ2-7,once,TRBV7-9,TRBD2,CASSAGTSAEQYF,TGTGCCAGCAGCGCCGGGACTAGCGCCGAGCAGTACTTC
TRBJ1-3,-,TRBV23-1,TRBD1,CASSGQGADRVRLGAGNTIYF,TGCGCCAGCAGCGGTCAAGGGGCGGACAGGGTGAGGTTGGGTGCTGGAAACACCATATATTTT
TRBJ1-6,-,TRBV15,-,CATSETGGSYNSPLHF,TGTGCCACCAGCGAGACCGGGGGCTCCTATAATTCACCCCTCCACTTT
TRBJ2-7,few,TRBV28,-,CASVRGFPYEQYF,TGTGCCAGCGTTCGGGGTTTCCCCTACGAGCAGTACTTC
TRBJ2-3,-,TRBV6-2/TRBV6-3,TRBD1,CASSRPLTGGTDTQYF,TGTGCCAGCAGTCGTCCTCTGACAGGGGGCACAGATACGCAGTATTTT
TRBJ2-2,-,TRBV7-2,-,CASSPVGASTGELFF,TGTGCCAGCAGCCCTGTGGGGGCGAGCACCGGGGAGCTGTTTTTT